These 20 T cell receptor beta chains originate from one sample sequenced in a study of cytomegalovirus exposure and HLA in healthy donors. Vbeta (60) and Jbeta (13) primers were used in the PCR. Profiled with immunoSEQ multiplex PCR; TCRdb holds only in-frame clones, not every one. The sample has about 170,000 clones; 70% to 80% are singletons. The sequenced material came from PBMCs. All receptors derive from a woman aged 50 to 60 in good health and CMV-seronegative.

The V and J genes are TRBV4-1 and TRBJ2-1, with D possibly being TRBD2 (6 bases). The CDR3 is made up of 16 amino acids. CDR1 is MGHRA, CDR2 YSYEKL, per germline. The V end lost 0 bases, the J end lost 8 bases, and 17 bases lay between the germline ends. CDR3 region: CASSQEAGLGRHEQFF. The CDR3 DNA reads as TGCGCCAGCAGCCAAGAGGCGGGGCTGGGACGGCATGAGCAGTTCTTC.

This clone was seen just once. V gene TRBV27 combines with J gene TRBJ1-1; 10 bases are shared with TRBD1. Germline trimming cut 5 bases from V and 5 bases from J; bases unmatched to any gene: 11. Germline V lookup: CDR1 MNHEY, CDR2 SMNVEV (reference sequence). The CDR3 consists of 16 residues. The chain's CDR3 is CASSQFLGQGGTEAFF. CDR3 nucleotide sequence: TGTGCCAGCAGTCAATTCCTAGGACAGGGGGGAACTGAAGCTTTCTTT.

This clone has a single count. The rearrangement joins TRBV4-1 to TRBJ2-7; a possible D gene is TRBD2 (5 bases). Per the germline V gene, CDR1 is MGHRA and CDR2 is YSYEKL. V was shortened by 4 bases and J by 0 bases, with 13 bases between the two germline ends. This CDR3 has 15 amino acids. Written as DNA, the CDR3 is TGCGCCAGCAGCCCCCCAGCGGCCCGCTCCTACGAGCAGTACTTC. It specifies CASSPPAARSYEQYF.

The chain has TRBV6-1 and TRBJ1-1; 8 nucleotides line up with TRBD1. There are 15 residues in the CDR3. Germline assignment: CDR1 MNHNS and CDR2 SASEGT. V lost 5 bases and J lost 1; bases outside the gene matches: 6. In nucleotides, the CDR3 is TGTGCCAGCAGTCCCCGGGACAGGACGAACACTGAAGCTTTCTTT. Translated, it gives CASSPRDRTNTEAFF.

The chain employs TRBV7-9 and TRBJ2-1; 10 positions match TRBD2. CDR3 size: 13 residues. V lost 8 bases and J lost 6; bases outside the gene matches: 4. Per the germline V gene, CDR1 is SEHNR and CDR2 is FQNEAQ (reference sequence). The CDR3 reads CASGLAASNEQFF. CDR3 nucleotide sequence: TGTGCCAGCGGACTAGCGGCATCCAATGAGCAGTTCTTC.

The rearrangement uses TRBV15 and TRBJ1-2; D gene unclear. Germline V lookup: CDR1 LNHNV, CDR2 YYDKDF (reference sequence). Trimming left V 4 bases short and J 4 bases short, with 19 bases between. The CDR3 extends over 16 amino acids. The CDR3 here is CATSNPGRDRGYGYTF. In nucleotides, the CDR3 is TGTGCCACCAGCAACCCAGGCCGGGATCGGGGCTATGGCTACACCTTC.

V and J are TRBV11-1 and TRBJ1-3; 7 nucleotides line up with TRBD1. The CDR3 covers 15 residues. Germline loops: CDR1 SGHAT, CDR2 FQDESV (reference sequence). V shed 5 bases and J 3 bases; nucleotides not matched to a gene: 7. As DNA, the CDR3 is TGTGCCAGCAGCCCCAGACAGGGTGGTGGAAACACCATATATTTT. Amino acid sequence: CASSPRQGGGNTIYF.

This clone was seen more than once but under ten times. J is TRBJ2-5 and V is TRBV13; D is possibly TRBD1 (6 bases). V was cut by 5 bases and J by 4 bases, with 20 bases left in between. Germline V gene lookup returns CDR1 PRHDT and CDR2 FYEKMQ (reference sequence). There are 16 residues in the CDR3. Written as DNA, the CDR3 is TGTGCCAGCAGCCCGATGACAGGTTGGGGGACAGAGACCCAGTACTTC. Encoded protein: CASSPMTGWGTETQYF.

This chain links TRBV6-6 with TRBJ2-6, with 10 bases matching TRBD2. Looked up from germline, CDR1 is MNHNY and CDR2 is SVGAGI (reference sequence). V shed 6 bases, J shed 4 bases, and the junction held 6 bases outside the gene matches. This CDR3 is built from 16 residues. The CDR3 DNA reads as TGTGCCAGCAGAACCGGACTAGCGGCCGGGGCCAACGTCCTGACTTTC. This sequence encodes CASRTGLAAGANVLTF.

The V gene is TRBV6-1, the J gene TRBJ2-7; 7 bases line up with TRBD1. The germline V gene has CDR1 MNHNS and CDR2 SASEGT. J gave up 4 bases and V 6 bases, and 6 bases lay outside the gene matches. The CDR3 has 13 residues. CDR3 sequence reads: CASSRQGRYEQYF. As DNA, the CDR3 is TGTGCCAGCAGCCGACAGGGTAGGTACGAGCAGTACTTC.

CDR3 region: CASSASPGRDQPQHF. The CDR3 DNA reads as TGTGCCAGCAGCGCCTCCCCAGGTCGAGATCAGCCCCAGCATTTT. The rearrangement links TRBV9 to TRBJ1-5, with D unresolved. V lost 3 bases to trimming and J lost 5 bases, with 15 bases between them. The CDR3 runs 15 residues. From germline, CDR1 is SGDLS and CDR2 YYNGEE. Complete variable domain (other parts from reference TRBV9 and TRBJ1-5): DSGVTQTPKHLITATGQRVTLRCSPRSGDLSVYWYQQSLDQGLQFLIQYYNGEERAKGNILERFSAQQFPDLHSELNLSSLELGDSALYFCASSASPGRDQPQHFGDGTRLSIL.

In DNA form, the CDR3 reads TGCGCCAGCAGCCGAGGAGCGGGAGGCTACGAGCAGTACTTC. Encoded protein: CASSRGAGGYEQYF. The rearrangement links TRBV4-3 to TRBJ2-7; TRBD2 agrees at 9 bases. The length of the CDR3 is 14 residues. The germline V gene encodes CDR1 LGHNA and CDR2 YSLEER. V lost 4 bases to trimming and J lost 3 bases; unmatched junction nucleotides: 4.

The CDR3 nucleotides are TGTGCCAGCAGTTTATATGGGCGTGGGCGGGTGGGGGGCTACACCTTC. Protein: CASSLYGRGRVGGYTF. The J gene is TRBJ1-2, the V gene TRBV27, with no clear D. The ends were cut back, 1 base at V and 8 bases at J, with 20 bases in the middle. The germline V gene encodes CDR1 MNHEY and CDR2 SMNVEV (reference sequence). The CDR3 is 16 amino acids.

This CDR3 is CASSLQGTGNTIYF. In nucleotides, the CDR3 is TGTGCCAGCAGCTTACAGGGGACTGGAAACACCATATATTTT. The rearrangement joins TRBV5-5 to TRBJ1-3; 7 bases fit TRBD1. Germline lookup yields CDR1 SGHKS and CDR2 YYEKEE (reference sequence). This CDR3 spans 14 amino acids. The junction had 1 base not matched to a gene; V was cut back by 2 bases and J by 2 bases.

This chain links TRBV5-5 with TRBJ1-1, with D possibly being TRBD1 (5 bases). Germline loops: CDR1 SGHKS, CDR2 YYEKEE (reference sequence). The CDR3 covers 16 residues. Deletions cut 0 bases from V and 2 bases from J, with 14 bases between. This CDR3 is CASSLGLRTQNTEAFF. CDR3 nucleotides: TGTGCCAGCAGCTTGGGCCTCCGGACACAAAACACTGAAGCTTTCTTT.

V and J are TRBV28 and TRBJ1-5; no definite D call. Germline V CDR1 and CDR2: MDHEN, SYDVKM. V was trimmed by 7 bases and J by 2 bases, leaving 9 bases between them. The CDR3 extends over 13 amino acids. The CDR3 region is CASTMQGNQPQHF. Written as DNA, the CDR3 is TGTGCCAGCACTATGCAAGGCAATCAGCCCCAGCATTTT. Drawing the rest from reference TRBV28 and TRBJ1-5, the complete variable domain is DVKVTQSSRYLVKRTGEKVFLECVQDMDHENMFWYRQDPGLGLRLIYFSYDVKMKEKGDIPEGYSVSREKKERFSLILESASTNQTSMYLCASTMQGNQPQHFGDGTRLSIL.

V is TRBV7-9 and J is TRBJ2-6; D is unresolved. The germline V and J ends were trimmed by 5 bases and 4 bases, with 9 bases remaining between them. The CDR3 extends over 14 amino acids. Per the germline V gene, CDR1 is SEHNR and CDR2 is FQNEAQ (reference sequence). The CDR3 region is CASSPLWGANVLTF. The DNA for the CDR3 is TGTGCCAGCAGCCCCCTATGGGGGGCCAACGTCCTGACTTTC.

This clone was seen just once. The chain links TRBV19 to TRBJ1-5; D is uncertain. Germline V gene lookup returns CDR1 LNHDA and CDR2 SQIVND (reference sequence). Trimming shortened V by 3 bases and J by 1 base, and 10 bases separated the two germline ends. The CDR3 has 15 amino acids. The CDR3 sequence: CASSIYSRSNQPQHF. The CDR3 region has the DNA TGTGCCAGTAGTATCTACAGCAGAAGCAATCAGCCCCAGCATTTT.

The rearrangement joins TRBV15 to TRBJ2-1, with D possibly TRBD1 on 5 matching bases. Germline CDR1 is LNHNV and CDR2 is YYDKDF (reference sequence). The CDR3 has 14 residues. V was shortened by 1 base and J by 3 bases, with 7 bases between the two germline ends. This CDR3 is CATSRGGYYNEQFF. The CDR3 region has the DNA TGTGCCACCAGCAGAGGGGGCTACTACAATGAGCAGTTCTTC.

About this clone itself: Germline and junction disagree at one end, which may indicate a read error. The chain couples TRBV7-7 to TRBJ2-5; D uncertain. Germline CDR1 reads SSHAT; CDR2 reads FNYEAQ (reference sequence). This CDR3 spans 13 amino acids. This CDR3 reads CASSSDFQETQYF. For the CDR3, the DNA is TGTGCTAGCAGCTCAGACTTCCAAGAGACCCAGTACTTC. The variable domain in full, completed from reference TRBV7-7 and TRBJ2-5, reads GAGVSQSPRYKVTKRGQDVTLRCDPISSHATLYWYQQALGQGPEFLTYFNYEAQPDKSGLPSDRFSAERPEGSISTLTIQRTEQRDSAMYRCASSSDFQETQYFGPGTRLLVL.